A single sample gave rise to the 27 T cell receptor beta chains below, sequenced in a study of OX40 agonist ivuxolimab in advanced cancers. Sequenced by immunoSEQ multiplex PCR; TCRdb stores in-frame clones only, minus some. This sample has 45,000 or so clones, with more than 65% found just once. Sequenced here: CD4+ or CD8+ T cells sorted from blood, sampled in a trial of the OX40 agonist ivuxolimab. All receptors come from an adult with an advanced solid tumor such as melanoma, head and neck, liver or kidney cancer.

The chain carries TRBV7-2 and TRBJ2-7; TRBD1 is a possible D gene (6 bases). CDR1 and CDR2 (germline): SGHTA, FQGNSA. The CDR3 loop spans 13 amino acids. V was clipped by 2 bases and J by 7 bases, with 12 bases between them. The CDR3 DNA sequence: TGTGCCAGCAGCTTACTGGCAGGGGATGAGCAGTACTTC. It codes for CASSLLAGDEQYF. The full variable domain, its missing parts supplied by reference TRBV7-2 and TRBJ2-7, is GAGVSQSPSNKVTEKGKDVELRCDPISGHTALYWYRQSLGQGLEFLIYFQGNSAPDKSGLPSDRFSAERTGGSVSTLTIQRTQQEDSAVYLCASSLLAGDEQYFGPGTRLTVT.

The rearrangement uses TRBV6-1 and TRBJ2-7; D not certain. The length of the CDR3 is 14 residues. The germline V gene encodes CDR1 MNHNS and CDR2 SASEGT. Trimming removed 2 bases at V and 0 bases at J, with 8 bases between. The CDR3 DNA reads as TGTGCCAGCAGTGAACGGATCCGCTCCTACGAGCAGTACTTC. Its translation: CASSERIRSYEQYF.

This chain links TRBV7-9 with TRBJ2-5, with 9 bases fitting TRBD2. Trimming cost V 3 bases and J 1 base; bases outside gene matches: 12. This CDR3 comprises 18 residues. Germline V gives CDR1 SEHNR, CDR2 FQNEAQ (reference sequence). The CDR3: CASSFAEGSGRPQETQYF. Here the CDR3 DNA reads TGTGCCAGCAGCTTCGCGGAGGGGAGCGGGAGGCCCCAAGAGACCCAGTACTTC.

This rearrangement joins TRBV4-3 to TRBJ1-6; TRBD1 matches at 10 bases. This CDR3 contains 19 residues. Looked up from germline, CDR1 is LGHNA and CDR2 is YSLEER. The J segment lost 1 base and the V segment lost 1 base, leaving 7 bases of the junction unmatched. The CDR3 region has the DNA TGCGCCAGCAGCCAAGGGCTCGGACAGGGGGGTTCCTATAATTCACCCCTCCACTTT. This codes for CASSQGLGQGGSYNSPLHF.

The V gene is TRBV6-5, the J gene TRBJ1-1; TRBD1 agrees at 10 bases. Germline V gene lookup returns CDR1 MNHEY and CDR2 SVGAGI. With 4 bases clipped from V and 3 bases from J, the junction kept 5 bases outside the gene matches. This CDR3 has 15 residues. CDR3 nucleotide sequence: TGTGCCAGCAGTTCGACAGGGGGCCCGTACACTGAAGCTTTCTTT. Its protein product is CASSSTGGPYTEAFF.

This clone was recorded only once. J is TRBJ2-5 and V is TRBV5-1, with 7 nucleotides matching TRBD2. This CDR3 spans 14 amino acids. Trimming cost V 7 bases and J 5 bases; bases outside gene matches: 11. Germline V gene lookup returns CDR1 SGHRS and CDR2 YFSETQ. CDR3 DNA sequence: TGCGCCAGCCGTAGTGGACTAGTGATCGAGACCCAGTACTTC. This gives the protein CASRSGLVIETQYF.

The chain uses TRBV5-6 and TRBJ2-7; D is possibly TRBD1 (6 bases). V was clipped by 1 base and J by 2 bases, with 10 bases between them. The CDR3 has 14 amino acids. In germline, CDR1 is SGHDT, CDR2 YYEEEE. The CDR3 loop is CASSLYNRAYEQYF. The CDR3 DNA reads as TGTGCCAGCAGCTTGTATAACAGGGCCTACGAGCAGTACTTC.

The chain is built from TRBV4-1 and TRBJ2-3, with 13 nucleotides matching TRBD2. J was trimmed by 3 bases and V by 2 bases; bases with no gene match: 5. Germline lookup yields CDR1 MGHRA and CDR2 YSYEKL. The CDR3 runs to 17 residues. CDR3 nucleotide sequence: TGCGCCAGCAGCCAAACTAGCGGGAGGGCCAGTACAGATACGCAGTATTTT. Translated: CASSQTSGRASTDTQYF.

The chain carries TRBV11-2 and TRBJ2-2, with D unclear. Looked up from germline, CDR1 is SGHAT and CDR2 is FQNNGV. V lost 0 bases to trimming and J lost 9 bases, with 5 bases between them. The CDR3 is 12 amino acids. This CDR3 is CASSLDQRELFF. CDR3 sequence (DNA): TGTGCCAGCAGCTTAGATCAGCGGGAGCTGTTTTTT.

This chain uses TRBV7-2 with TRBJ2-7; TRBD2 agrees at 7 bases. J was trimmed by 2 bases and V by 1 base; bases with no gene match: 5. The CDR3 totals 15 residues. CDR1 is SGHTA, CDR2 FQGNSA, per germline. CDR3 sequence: CASSLVGGRPYEQYF. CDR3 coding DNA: TGTGCCAGCAGCTTAGTTGGCGGGAGACCCTACGAGCAGTACTTC.

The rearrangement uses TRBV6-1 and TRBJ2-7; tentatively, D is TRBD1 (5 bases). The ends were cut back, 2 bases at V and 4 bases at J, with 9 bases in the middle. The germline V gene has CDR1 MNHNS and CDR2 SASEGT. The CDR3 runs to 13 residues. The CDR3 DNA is TGTGCCAGCAGTGAAAGGGGCTATTACGAGCAGTACTTC. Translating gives CASSERGYYEQYF.

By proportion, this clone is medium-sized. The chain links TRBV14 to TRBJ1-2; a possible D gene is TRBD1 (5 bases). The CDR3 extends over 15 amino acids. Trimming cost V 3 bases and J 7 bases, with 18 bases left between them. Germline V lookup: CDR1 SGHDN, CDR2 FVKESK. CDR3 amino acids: CASSHDRTSGRGYTF. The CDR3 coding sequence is TGTGCCAGCAGCCATGATCGGACGTCGGGACGTGGCTACACCTTC.

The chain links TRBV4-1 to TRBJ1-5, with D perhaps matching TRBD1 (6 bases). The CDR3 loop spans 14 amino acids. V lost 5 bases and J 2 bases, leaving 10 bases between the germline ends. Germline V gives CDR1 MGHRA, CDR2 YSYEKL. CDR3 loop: CASSAYRGNQPQHF. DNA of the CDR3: TGCGCCAGCAGCGCCTACAGGGGCAATCAGCCCCAGCATTTT.

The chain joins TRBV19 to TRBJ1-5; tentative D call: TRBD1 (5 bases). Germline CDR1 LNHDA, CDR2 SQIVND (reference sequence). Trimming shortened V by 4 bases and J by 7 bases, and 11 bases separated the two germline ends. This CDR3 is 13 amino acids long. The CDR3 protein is CASSTGLGQPQHF. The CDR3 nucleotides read TGTGCCAGTAGTACAGGGTTGGGGCAGCCCCAGCATTTT. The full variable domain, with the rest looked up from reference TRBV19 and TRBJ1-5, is DGGITQSPKYLFRKEGQNVTLSCEQNLNHDAMYWYRQDPGQGLRLIYYSQIVNDFQKGDIAEGYSVSREKKESFPLTVTSAQKNPTAFYLCASSTGLGQPQHFGDGTRLSIL.

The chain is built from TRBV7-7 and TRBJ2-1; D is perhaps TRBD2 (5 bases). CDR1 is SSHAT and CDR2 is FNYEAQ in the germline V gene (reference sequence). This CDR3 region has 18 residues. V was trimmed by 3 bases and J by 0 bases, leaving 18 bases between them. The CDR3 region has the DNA TGTGCCAGCAGCTTCGCCCCCCCGGACTTGTCCTCCTACAATGAGCAGTTCTTC. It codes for CASSFAPPDLSSYNEQFF. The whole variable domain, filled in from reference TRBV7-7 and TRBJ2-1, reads GAGVSQSPRYKVTKRGQDVTLRCDPISSHATLYWYQQALGQGPEFLTYFNYEAQPDKSGLPSDRFSAERPEGSISTLTIQRTEQRDSAMYRCASSFAPPDLSSYNEQFFGPGTRLTVL.

CDR3 in amino acids: CASCLWDRESNQPQHF. In nucleotides, the CDR3 is TGTGCCAGTTGCCTCTGGGACAGGGAAAGCAATCAGCCCCAGCATTTT. This chain connects TRBV19 to TRBJ1-5, with 9 bases that match TRBD1. The CDR3 has 16 amino acids. V shed 8 bases, J shed 1 base, and the junction held 9 bases outside the gene matches. CDR1 and CDR2 from the germline V gene are LNHDA and SQIVND (reference sequence).

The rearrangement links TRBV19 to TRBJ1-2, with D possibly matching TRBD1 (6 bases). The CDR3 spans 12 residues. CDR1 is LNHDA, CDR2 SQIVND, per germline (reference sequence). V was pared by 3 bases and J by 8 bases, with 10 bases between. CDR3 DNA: TGTGCCAGTAGTATCCAGGGGAAAGGCTACACCTTC. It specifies CASSIQGKGYTF.

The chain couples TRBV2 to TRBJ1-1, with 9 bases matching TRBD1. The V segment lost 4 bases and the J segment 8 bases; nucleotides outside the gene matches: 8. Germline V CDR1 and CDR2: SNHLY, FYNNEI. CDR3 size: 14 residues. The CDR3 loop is CASSVDRGSGEAFF. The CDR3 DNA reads TGTGCCAGCAGTGTGGACAGGGGCTCGGGGGAAGCTTTCTTT.

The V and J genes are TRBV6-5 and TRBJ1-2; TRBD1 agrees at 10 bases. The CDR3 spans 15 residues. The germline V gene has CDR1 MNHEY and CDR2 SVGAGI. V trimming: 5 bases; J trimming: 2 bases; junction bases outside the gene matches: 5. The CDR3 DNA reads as TGTGCCAGCAGTGTCGACAGGGGGCCGAACTATGGCTACACCTTC. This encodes CASSVDRGPNYGYTF.

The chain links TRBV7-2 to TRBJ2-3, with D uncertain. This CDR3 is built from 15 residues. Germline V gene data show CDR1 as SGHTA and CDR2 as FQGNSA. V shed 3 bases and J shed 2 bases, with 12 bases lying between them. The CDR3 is CASSFVGGHTDTQYF. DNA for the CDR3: TGTGCCAGCAGCTTCGTCGGCGGCCACACAGATACGCAGTATTTT.

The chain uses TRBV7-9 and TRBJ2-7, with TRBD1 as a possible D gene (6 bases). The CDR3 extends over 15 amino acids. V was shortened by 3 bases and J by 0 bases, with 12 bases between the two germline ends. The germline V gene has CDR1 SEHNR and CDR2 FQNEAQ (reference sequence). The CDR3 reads CASSLVGADSYEQYF. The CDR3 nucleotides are TGTGCCAGCAGCTTGGTGGGGGCAGACTCCTACGAGCAGTACTTC.

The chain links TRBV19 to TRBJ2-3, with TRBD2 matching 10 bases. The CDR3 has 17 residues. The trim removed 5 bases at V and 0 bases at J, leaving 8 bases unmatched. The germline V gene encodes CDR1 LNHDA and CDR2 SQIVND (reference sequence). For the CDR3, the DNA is TGTGCCAGTAGTCCCTATGTAGCGGGGGGAAGCACAGATACGCAGTATTTT. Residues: CASSPYVAGGSTDTQYF.

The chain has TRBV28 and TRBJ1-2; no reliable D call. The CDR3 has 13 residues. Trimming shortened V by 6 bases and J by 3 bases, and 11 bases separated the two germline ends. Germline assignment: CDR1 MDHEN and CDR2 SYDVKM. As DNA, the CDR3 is TGTGCCAGCAGCCCGGGAGGGTACTATGGCTACACCTTC. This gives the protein CASSPGGYYGYTF.

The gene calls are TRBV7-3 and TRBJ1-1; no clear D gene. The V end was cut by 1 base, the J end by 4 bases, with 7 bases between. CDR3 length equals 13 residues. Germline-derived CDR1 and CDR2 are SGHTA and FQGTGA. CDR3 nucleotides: TGTGCCAGCAGCTTAAAGCGTGGCACTGAAGCTTTCTTT. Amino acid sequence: CASSLKRGTEAFF.

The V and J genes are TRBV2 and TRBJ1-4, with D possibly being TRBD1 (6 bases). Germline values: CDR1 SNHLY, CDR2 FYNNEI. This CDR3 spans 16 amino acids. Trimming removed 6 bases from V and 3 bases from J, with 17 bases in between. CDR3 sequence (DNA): TGTGCCAGCAGCCCTAGGGGGGGCAGAGCTAATGAAAAACTGTTTTTT. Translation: CASSPRGGRANEKLFF.

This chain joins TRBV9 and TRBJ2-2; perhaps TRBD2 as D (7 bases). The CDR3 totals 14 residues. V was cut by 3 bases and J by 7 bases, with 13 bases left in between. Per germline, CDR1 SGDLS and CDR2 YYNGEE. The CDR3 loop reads CASSGGRGIGELFF. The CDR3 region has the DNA TGTGCCAGCAGCGGGGGGCGGGGGATCGGGGAGCTGTTTTTT.

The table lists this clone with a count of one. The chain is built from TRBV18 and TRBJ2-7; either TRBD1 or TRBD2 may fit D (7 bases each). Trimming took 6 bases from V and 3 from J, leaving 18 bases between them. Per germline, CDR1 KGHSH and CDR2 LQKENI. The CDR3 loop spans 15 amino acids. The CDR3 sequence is CASSPRGGAYYEQYF. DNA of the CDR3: TGTGCCAGCTCCCCCAGGGGGGGGGCATACTACGAGCAGTACTTC.